The 29 T cell receptor beta chains below come from one sample, sequenced in a study of cytomegalovirus exposure and HLA in healthy donors. PCR employed 60 Vbeta and 13 Jbeta primers. Clones were read by immunoSEQ multiplex PCR, and TCRdb kept only the in-frame ones, dropping some. This table has roughly 190,000 clones, 81% appearing once. Sample: PBMCs. These receptors were collected from a young man in good health and CMV-seronegative.

This chain links TRBV10-3 with TRBJ2-2; the D is unclear. Deletions cut 0 bases from V and 5 bases from J, with 10 bases between. Germline-derived CDR1 and CDR2 are ENHRY and SYGVKD. The CDR3 is made up of 15 amino acids. CDR3 region: CAISESTQLTGELFF. CDR3 DNA: TGTGCCATCAGTGAGTCGACACAGTTGACCGGGGAGCTGTTTTTT.

The chain recombines TRBV7-2 with TRBJ2-3; TRBD2 matches at 7 bases. Losses at the gene ends were 9 bases for V and 3 bases for J; bases not matched to a gene: 12. This CDR3 has 15 residues. CDR1 is SGHTA, CDR2 FQGNSA, per germline. CDR3: CASTPPEGGTDTQYF. The CDR3 bases are TGTGCCAGTACCCCCCCGGAGGGAGGGACAGATACGCAGTATTTT.

The J gene is TRBJ2-2, the V gene TRBV6-5; TRBD1 is a possible D gene (5 bases). Trimming pared 0 bases from V and 8 bases from J, leaving 13 bases between. Germline loops: CDR1 MNHEY, CDR2 SVGAGI. This CDR3 has 15 amino acids. CDR3 loop: CASSYSTWGLGELFF. CDR3 nucleotides: TGTGCCAGCAGTTACTCGACCTGGGGCTTAGGGGAGCTGTTTTTT.

The genes are TRBV11-2 and TRBJ1-1; 10 nucleotides align to TRBD1. The CDR3 consists of 18 residues. Germline lookup yields CDR1 SGHAT and CDR2 FQNNGV. V was pared by 6 bases and J by 1 base, with 14 bases of the junction left unmatched. This CDR3 is CASRETGTGVLTNTEAFF. The CDR3 DNA reads TGTGCCAGCAGGGAAACCGGGACAGGGGTCTTAACGAACACTGAAGCTTTCTTT.

The rearrangement links TRBV15 to TRBJ2-7; 12 bases are shared with TRBD1. CDR1 and CDR2 from the germline V gene are LNHNV and YYDKDF (reference sequence). CDR3 length: 13 residues. Germline trimming cut 7 bases from V and 6 bases from J; bases unmatched to any gene: 4. Here the CDR3 DNA reads TGTGCCACCAACCGGGACAGGGGGCGCGAGCAGTACTTC. Protein sequence: CATNRDRGREQYF.

This chain joins TRBV5-4 and TRBJ2-1, with 9 positions matching TRBD1. The CDR3 loop spans 16 amino acids. Germline CDR1 is SGHNT and CDR2 is YYREEE (reference sequence). V lost 2 bases, J lost 0 bases, and 3 bases stayed unmatched. The CDR3 is CASSFRQGGSYNEQFF. The DNA of the CDR3 is TGTGCCAGCAGCTTCCGACAGGGGGGCTCCTACAATGAGCAGTTCTTC.

The chain couples TRBV7-2 to TRBJ2-2, with 9 bases that match TRBD1. Germline V gene lookup returns CDR1 SGHTA and CDR2 FQGNSA. The length of the CDR3 is 13 residues. V dropped 5 bases and J dropped 5; count of bases not matched to a gene: 0. The DNA for the CDR3 is TGTGCCAGCAGCGGACAGGGGACCGGGGAGCTGTTTTTT. It translates to CASSGQGTGELFF.

The chain employs TRBV5-1 and TRBJ2-2; D perhaps matches TRBD1 (6 bases). V shed 3 bases and J shed 2 bases, with 23 bases lying between them. Germline lookup yields CDR1 SGHRS and CDR2 YFSETQ. This CDR3 spans 19 amino acids. CDR3 DNA sequence: TGCGCCAGCAGCTCCTCCCAGAACTCACCAGGGGCTAACACCGGGGAGCTGTTTTTT. Amino acids: CASSSSQNSPGANTGELFF.

This clone was observed a few times. This chain joins TRBV5-5 and TRBJ1-5; 9 bases are a match to TRBD1. Germline loops: CDR1 SGHKS, CDR2 YYEKEE (reference sequence). This CDR3 has 13 residues. The ends lost 4 bases at V and 5 bases at J; junction bases unmatched: 1. CDR3 in amino acids: CASSRQGDQPQHF. CDR3 nucleotide sequence: TGTGCCAGCAGCCGACAGGGGGATCAGCCCCAGCATTTT.

This chain joins TRBV7-8 and TRBJ2-5, with 10 bases matching TRBD1. After removal of 6 bases from V and 5 bases from J, the junction contained 15 bases not matched to a gene. CDR3 length: 17 residues. The germline V gene encodes CDR1 SGHVS and CDR2 FQNEAQ. CDR3 sequence: CASSSTPDRGLGETQYF. The CDR3 nucleotides read TGTGCCAGCAGTTCTACCCCGGACAGGGGGTTGGGGGAGACCCAGTACTTC.

In its sample, this clone was seen once. The chain couples TRBV5-1 to TRBJ1-2; 9 bases are a match to TRBD1. The CDR3 length is 17 residues. The germline CDR1 and CDR2 sequences are SGHRS and YFSETQ. Trimming cost V 0 bases and J 8 bases; bases outside gene matches: 14. The CDR3 nucleotides read TGCGCCAGCAGCTTGGAACTCACAGGGGGCGCCTTCTCCGGCTACACCTTC. This gives the protein CASSLELTGGAFSGYTF.

The chain joins TRBV4-1 to TRBJ2-1, with D perhaps TRBD1 (7 bases). The germline V gene encodes CDR1 MGHRA and CDR2 YSYEKL. With 0 bases removed from V and 6 bases from J, the gap between germline ends came to 15 bases. The CDR3 is 16 residues long. The CDR3 DNA reads TGCGCCAGCAGCCAAGAGTCCAGGGGGGCGGCCAATGAGCAGTTCTTC. Translating gives CASSQESRGAANEQFF.

The rearrangement uses TRBV28 and TRBJ1-4; no clear D. This CDR3 has 13 residues. With 8 bases removed from V and 6 bases from J, the gap between germline ends came to 13 bases. CDR1 is MDHEN, CDR2 SYDVKM, per germline. CDR3: CASYGGGDEKLFF. The CDR3 region has the DNA TGTGCCAGCTATGGAGGAGGTGATGAAAAACTGTTTTTT.

This sequence joins TRBV6-5 and TRBJ2-7; 8 bases agree with TRBD1. With V trimmed by 5 bases and J by 7 bases, 13 bases remained unmatched. CDR3 length equals 15 residues. Germline V gene data show CDR1 as MNHEY and CDR2 as SVGAGI. The CDR3 DNA sequence: TGTGCCAGCAGTACCGGGACAGGTCCCTTTTGGGAGCAGTACTTC. Protein: CASSTGTGPFWEQYF.

The chain uses TRBV10-3 and TRBJ2-1; 9 bases are a match to TRBD2. The J segment lost 7 bases and the V segment lost 4 bases, leaving 14 bases of the junction unmatched. CDR3 size: 17 residues. CDR1 is ENHRY, CDR2 SYGVKD, per germline. The CDR3 DNA follows: TGTGCCATCAGTGTGGGCCTAGGTCTAGCGGGGAGGAATGAGCAGTTCTTC. Translating it yields CAISVGLGLAGRNEQFF.

This clone has a handful of counts. The chain employs TRBV5-5 and TRBJ1-2; D gene unclear. The V gene lost 0 bases and the J gene lost 4 bases, with 16 bases spanning the gap. Per the germline V gene, CDR1 is SGHKS and CDR2 is YYEKEE (reference sequence). The CDR3 covers 16 residues. The CDR3 sequence: CASSLVAPVNLYGYTF. The CDR3 DNA follows: TGTGCCAGCAGCTTGGTCGCTCCGGTGAACCTCTATGGCTACACCTTC.

This rearrangement joins TRBV6-4 to TRBJ2-1; D perhaps matches TRBD2 (5 bases). This CDR3 is built from 17 residues. V was clipped by 0 bases and J by 1 base, with 13 bases between them. Germline-derived CDR1 and CDR2 are MRHNA and SNTAGT. CDR3 in amino acids: CASSDSGAGNSYNEQFF. The CDR3, as DNA: TGTGCCAGCAGTGACTCGGGCGCGGGCAATTCCTACAATGAGCAGTTCTTC.

This chain links TRBV7-9 with TRBJ1-4; 8 positions agree with TRBD1. The CDR3 has 14 residues. The V gene's germline CDR1 is SEHNR and CDR2 FQNEAQ (reference sequence). Unmatched junction bases numbered 6, after V lost 4 bases and J lost 8 bases. CDR3 sequence reads: CASSSSWDREKLFF. CDR3 nucleotides: TGTGCCAGCAGCTCCTCCTGGGACAGGGAAAAACTGTTTTTT.

In regard to this clone: One junction end does not reproduce the germline sequence, and a read error may be involved. The rearrangement joins TRBV11-2 to TRBJ1-1; 7 nucleotides line up with TRBD1. Per germline, CDR1 SGHAT and CDR2 FQNNGV. The CDR3 covers 15 residues. CDR3 in amino acids: CASRLDLIQGVEAFF. As DNA, the CDR3 is TGTGCCAGCAGGTTAGACTTGATTCAGGGGGTTGAAGCTTTCTTT.

The chain is built from TRBV18 and TRBJ2-1; a possible D gene is TRBD2 (6 bases). The CDR3 totals 15 residues. Trimming left V 3 bases short and J 10 bases short, with 19 bases between. Germline loops: CDR1 KGHSH, CDR2 LQKENI. In nucleotides, the CDR3 is TGTGCCAGCTCACCGGTTGGCGGGGCGGTCGGCGAGCAGTTCTTC. This gives the protein CASSPVGGAVGEQFF.

The CDR3 bases are TGTGCCAGCAGCTCTTGGACAGGAGCTAATGAAAAACTGTTTTTT. Protein product: CASSSWTGANEKLFF. This sequence joins TRBV11-2 and TRBJ1-4; 7 nucleotides align to TRBD1. CDR1 is SGHAT, CDR2 FQNNGV, per germline. J lost 3 bases, V lost 4 bases, and 5 bases had no gene match. The CDR3 length is 15 residues.

The CDR3 nucleotides are TGTGCCAGCAGTGTGGCGGGGGCGAACACCGGGGAGCTGTTTTTT. This sequence encodes CASSVAGANTGELFF. This chain links TRBV2 with TRBJ2-2; 7 nucleotides agree with TRBD2. V shed 4 bases and J 0 bases; nucleotides not matched to a gene: 2. The CDR3 consists of 15 residues. Germline values: CDR1 SNHLY, CDR2 FYNNEI.

Here the CDR3 DNA reads TGCGCCAGCAGTACAGGATCTGGCTACACCTTC. It yields the protein CASSTGSGYTF. The chain carries TRBV5-1 and TRBJ1-2; weak D call: TRBD1 (5 bases). Between the trimmed V and J ends, which lost 5 bases and 7 bases, there was a span of 9 bases. This CDR3 spans 11 amino acids. Looked up from germline, CDR1 is SGHRS and CDR2 is YFSETQ.

This chain links TRBV7-9 with TRBJ2-3, with 11 bases fitting TRBD2. This CDR3 spans 16 amino acids. Germline CDR1 is SEHNR and CDR2 is FQNEAQ (reference sequence). Trimming removed 1 base from V and 5 bases from J; junction bases left unmatched: 5. CDR3 bases: TGTGCCAGCAGCTTAGTTTTAGCGGGAGGGGGAGATACGCAGTATTTT. Translating it yields CASSLVLAGGGDTQYF.

The chain employs TRBV28 and TRBJ2-1; 7 bases align to TRBD2. Looked up from germline, CDR1 is MDHEN and CDR2 is SYDVKM. The CDR3 is made up of 14 amino acids. The junction had 2 bases not matched to a gene; V was cut back by 5 bases and J by 1 base. The CDR3 spells CASSGGSSYNEQFF. CDR3 sequence (DNA): TGTGCCAGCAGTGGCGGGAGTTCCTACAATGAGCAGTTCTTC.

This rearrangement joins TRBV5-1 to TRBJ2-3, with TRBD2 identical over 11 bases. The CDR3 is 14 residues long. The germline CDR1 and CDR2 sequences are SGHRS and YFSETQ. J gave up 1 base and V 5 bases, and 0 bases lay outside the gene matches. The DNA of the CDR3 is TGCGCCAGCAGACTAGCGGGGGGCACAGATACGCAGTATTTT. Amino acid sequence: CASRLAGGTDTQYF.

The gene calls are TRBV10-1 and TRBJ2-2; the D gene is possibly TRBD1 (5 bases). V dropped 6 bases and J dropped 4 bases, with 15 bases sitting between them. CDR1 and CDR2 (germline): WNHNN, SYGVQD (reference sequence). This CDR3 contains 15 residues. The CDR3 is CASSPGHPSTGELFF. CDR3 DNA sequence: TGCGCCAGCAGCCCAGGACACCCGAGCACCGGGGAGCTGTTTTTT.

The genes are TRBV20-1 and TRBJ1-2; D unresolved. V was pared by 3 bases and J by 5 bases, with 7 bases between. The CDR3 runs to 11 residues. Germline CDR1 DFQATT, CDR2 SNEGSKA (reference sequence). CDR3 loop: CSARAVYGYTF. The CDR3 bases are TGCAGTGCTAGGGCAGTGTATGGCTACACCTTC.

The rearrangement joins TRBV7-9 to TRBJ2-7; 8 bases align to TRBD2. The V gene end was trimmed by 4 bases and the J gene end by 2 bases; junction bases not matched to a gene: 7. The length of the CDR3 is 15 residues. Germline lookup yields CDR1 SEHNR and CDR2 FQNEAQ (reference sequence). DNA of the CDR3: TGTGCCAGCAGCTCGGGGGGGACTGGTCCCTACGAGCAGTACTTC. This codes for CASSSGGTGPYEQYF.